This T cell receptor beta chain was sequenced in a study of blood T cell repertoires in COVID-19. Study-wide background: Samples representing acute and convalescent COVID-19 were sourced from the United States, Italy and Spain. From T cells, B-cell-depleted T cells, or PBMCs came the material, which was cDNA or gDNA.

The CDR3 covers 15 residues. Trimming removed 1 base from V and 1 base from J; junction bases left unmatched: 4. Per germline, CDR1 SGHNT and CDR2 YYREEE (reference sequence). Original handling: Scientists estimated how many nucleated cells there were by amplifying reference gene primers. Measured with immunoSEQ multiplex PCR; TCRdb has only the in-frame clones, and not every one. The V and J calls and clone size come from that table; D and trimming were worked out from the DNA. This sample has 230,000 or so clones, with about 79% found just once. The chain couples TRBV5-4 to TRBJ1-1; 7 bases line up with TRBD1. This sequence was found in a middle-aged woman who had recovered from COVID-19. The sample was peripheral blood. CDR3 bases: TGTGCCAGCAGCTTGAAGGGGGCACCGAACACTGAAGCTTTCTTT. Translated: CASSLKGAPNTEAFF. Full variable domain (rest looked up from reference TRBV5-4 and TRBJ1-1): ETGVTQSPTHLIKTRGQQVTLRCSSQSGHNTVSWYQQALGQGPQFIFQYYREEENGRGNFPPRFSGLQFPNYSSELNVNALELDDSALYLCASSLKGAPNTEAFFGQGTRLTVV.